This note documents a single TCR beta chain sequence. Its specificity is unknown. The CDR3 is 15 amino acids. V lost 7 bases and J lost 4; bases outside the gene matches: 7. The germline CDR1 and CDR2 sequences are MNHNS and SASEGT. This sample is part of a study of T cells in localized non-small cell lung cancer. Broader study findings: Adjacent lung was found to contain a median approximately 60 of the top 100 tumor clones.

The table came from immunoSEQ multiplex PCR; TCRdb's copy has only in-frame clones and leaves some out. Of around 15,000 clones listed, 90% are singletons. The sequencing used peripheral blood mononuclear cells, collected before any cancer treatment. This TCR was sampled from a woman aged 40-70 years with stage III lung adenocarcinoma. V is TRBV6-1 and J is TRBJ2-2; 9 nucleotides match TRBD1. The CDR3 loop is CASTTGGAGTGELFF. In nucleotides, the CDR3 is TGTGCCAGCACTACAGGGGGCGCCGGCACCGGGGAGCTGTTTTTT.